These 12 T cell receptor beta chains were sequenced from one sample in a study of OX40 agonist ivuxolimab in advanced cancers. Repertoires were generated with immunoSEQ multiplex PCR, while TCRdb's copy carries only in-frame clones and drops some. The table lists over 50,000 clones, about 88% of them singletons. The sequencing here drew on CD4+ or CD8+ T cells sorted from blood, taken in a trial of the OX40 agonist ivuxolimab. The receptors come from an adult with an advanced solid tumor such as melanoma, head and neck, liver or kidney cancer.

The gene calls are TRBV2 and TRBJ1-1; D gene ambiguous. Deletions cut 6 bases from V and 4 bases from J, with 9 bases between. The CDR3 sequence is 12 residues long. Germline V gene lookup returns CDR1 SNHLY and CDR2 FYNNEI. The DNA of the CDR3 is TGTGCCAGCAGGTACGTCAGCACTGAAGCTTTCTTT. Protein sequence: CASRYVSTEAFF.

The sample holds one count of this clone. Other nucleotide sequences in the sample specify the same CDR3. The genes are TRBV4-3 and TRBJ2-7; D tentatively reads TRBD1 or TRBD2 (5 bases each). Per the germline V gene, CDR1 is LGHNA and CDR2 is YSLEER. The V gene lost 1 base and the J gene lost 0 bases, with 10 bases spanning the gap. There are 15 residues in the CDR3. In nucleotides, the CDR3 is TGCGCCAGCAGCCAAGGAACAGGAGGCTCCTACGAGCAGTACTTC. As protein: CASSQGTGGSYEQYF.

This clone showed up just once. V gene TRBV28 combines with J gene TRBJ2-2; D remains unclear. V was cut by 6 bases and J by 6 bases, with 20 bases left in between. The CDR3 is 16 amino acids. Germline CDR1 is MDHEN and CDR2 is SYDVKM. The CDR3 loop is CASSIQPPGVAGELFF. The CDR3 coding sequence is TGTGCCAGCAGCATACAACCCCCGGGCGTCGCCGGGGAGCTGTTTTTT.

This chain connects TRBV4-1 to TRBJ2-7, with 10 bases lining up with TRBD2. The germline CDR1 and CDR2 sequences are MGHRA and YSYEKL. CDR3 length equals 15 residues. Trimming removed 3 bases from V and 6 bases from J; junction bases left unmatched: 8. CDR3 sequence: CASSHGLAEGGEQYF. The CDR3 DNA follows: TGCGCCAGCAGCCACGGACTAGCGGAGGGGGGCGAGCAGTACTTC.

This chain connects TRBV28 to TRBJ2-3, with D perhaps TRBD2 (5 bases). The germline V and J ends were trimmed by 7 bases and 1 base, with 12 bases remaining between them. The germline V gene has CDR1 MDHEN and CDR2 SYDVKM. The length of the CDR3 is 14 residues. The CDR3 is CASIGSSGTDTQYF. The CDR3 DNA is TGTGCCAGCATTGGGAGTTCTGGCACAGATACGCAGTATTTT.

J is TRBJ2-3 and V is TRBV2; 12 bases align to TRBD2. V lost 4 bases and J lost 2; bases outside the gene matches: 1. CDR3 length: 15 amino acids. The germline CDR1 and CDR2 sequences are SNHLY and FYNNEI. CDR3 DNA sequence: TGTGCCAGCAGTGGGACTAGCGGGATCACAGATACGCAGTATTTT. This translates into CASSGTSGITDTQYF.

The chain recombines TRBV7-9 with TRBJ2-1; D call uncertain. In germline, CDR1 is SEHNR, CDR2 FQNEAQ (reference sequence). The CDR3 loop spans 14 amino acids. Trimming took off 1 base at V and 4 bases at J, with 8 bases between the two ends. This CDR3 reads CASSLVLTYNEQFF. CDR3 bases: TGTGCCAGCAGCTTAGTTCTAACATACAATGAGCAGTTCTTC.

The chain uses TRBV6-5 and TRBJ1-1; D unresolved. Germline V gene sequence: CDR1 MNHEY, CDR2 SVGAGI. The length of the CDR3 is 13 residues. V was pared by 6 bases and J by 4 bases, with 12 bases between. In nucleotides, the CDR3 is TGTGCCAGCAGCCCCGACGGTAGCACTGAAGCTTTCTTT. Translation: CASSPDGSTEAFF.

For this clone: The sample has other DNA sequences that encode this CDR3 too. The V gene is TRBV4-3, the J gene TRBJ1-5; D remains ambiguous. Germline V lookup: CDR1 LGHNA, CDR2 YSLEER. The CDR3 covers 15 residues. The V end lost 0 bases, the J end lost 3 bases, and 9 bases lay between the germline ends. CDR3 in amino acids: CASSQDRLNNQPQHF. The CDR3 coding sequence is TGCGCCAGCAGCCAAGATCGTCTGAACAATCAGCCCCAGCATTTT.

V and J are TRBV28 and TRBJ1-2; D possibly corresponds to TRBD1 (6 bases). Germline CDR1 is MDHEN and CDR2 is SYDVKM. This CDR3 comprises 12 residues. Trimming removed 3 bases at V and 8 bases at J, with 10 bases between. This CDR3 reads CASSFKGEGYTF. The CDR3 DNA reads TGTGCCAGCAGTTTTAAGGGGGAAGGCTACACCTTC.

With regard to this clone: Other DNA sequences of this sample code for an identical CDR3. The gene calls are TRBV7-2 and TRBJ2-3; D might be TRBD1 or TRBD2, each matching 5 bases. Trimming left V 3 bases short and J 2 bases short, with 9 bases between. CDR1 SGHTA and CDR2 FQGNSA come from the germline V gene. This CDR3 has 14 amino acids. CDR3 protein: CASSLGEITDTQYF. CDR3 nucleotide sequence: TGTGCCAGCAGCTTGGGGGAAATCACAGATACGCAGTATTTT.

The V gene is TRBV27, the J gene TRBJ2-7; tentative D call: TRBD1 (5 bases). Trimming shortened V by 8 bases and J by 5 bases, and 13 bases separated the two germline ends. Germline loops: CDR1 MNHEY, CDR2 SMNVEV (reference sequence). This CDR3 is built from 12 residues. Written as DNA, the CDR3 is TGTGCCAGCTATGACAGCCCGAACGAGCAGTACTTC. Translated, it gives CASYDSPNEQYF.